These 4 T cell receptor beta chains were sequenced from one sample in a study of cytomegalovirus exposure and HLA in healthy donors. The PCR was carried out with 60 Vbeta primers and 13 Jbeta primers. The table came from immunoSEQ multiplex PCR; TCRdb's copy has only in-frame clones and leaves some out. The data contain 120,000 or so clones, approximately 80% of them seen just once; the ten biggest clones take up roughly 1.5%. What was sequenced was PBMCs. The receptor set was obtained from a woman younger than 30 in good health and CMV-seronegative.

A remark on this clone: One end of the junction fails to match germline, which may point to a read error. The CDR3 DNA is TGCGCCAGCAGCCACCCCGACAGCAGAGATACGCAGTATTTT. Encoded protein: CASSHPDSRDTQYF. V and J are TRBV4-1 and TRBJ2-3; tentatively, D is TRBD1 (5 bases). The CDR3 is made up of 14 amino acids. In germline, CDR1 is MGHRA, CDR2 YSYEKL.

The chain links TRBV19 to TRBJ1-5, with TRBD1 identical over 10 bases. Germline trimming cut 5 bases from V and 5 bases from J; bases unmatched to any gene: 9. The CDR3 consists of 16 residues. Germline loops: CDR1 LNHDA, CDR2 SQIVND (reference sequence). CDR3 bases: TGTGCCAGTAGTCCCATACGGGACAGGGGCGATCAGCCCCAGCATTTT. Its translation is CASSPIRDRGDQPQHF.

The chain employs TRBV9 and TRBJ1-1; 7 nucleotides match TRBD1. Germline CDR1 and CDR2: SGDLS and YYNGEE. V trimming: 0 bases; J trimming: 3 bases; junction bases outside the gene matches: 11. CDR3 length equals 17 residues. The CDR3 sequence is CASSVGQGSGGYTEAFF. For the CDR3, the DNA is TGTGCCAGCAGCGTAGGACAGGGATCAGGAGGGTACACTGAAGCTTTCTTT.

The V call is TRBV27, the J call TRBJ1-1; TRBD1 agrees at 7 bases. V lost 5 bases to trimming and J lost 11 bases; unmatched junction nucleotides: 8. Germline loops: CDR1 MNHEY, CDR2 SMNVEV (reference sequence). The CDR3 extends over 12 amino acids. CDR3 coding DNA: TGTGCCAGCAGTCCAACAGGGGATCGGGCTTTCTTT. Translated: CASSPTGDRAFF.